This T cell receptor beta chain was sequenced in a study of CD8+CD57+ T cells in acquired aplastic anemia (dated by TCRdb to the late 2010s). The study in broad terms: A mean of roughly 2.9 ug of DNA, ranging from roughly 0.17 to 30 ug, was extracted from sorted CD4+ and CD8+ cells. For healthy donor samples, the average read count was about 10 million for CD4+ cells and around 12 million for CD8+ cells. Broad study findings and their caveats: Between patients and healthy controls, no significant difference in CD8+ Simpson's diversity was found (P=0.060). Around 27 CD8+ CDR3 sequences were found in both patients and controls but appeared to be highly expressed in patients and within the immunodominant clones of the patients.

In this study, sorted CD4+ and CD8+ T cells from the blood of healthy subjects and of severe aplastic anemia patients had their TCR repertoires deep-sequenced. Ficoll-Paque density gradient centrifugation was used to isolate peripheral blood mononuclear cells. Before DNA extraction, CD4+ and CD8+ T cells were sorted with FACS or magnetic beads. Genomic DNA was used as template for profiling of TCR beta VDJ combinations and CDR3 sequences. An Illumina HiSeq 2000 was the platform used for TCR repertoire sequencing. In the source study's methods: TRBV/TRBJ rearrangement plots, CDR3 size and DJ length profiles, and Simpson's diversity index were used to evaluate the repertoires. Whichever DNA sequence was most abundant in the deep sequencing data was defined as the immunodominant clone. CDR3 amino acid sequences were screened for sharing across subjects and compared with published repertoires and the VDJdb database. TCRdb reprocessed the public reads (quality trimming at Q25 with fastp, clone calling with MiXCR) and kept in-frame beta chains. For every CDR3 protein sequence, its rows merge into one entry that carries the most common genes and DNA. These V and J calls rely on TCRdb rather than the paper's analysis. Recorded for this sample are about 220,000 distinct CDR3 sequences; around 32% of them occurred a single time. 0.95% to 1.2% of the sample is taken by the ten largest.

According to the germline V gene, CDR1 reads MGHDK and CDR2 reads SYGVNS. The CDR3 sequence runs 16 residues, both termini included. Only CDR3 DNA remains: 48 bases, in frame from the first base. Trimming removed 1 base from V and 2 bases from J; the gene matches leave 7 bases unexplained. A word on this clonotype: What antigen it recognizes has not been identified. The final CDR3 position lacks the conserved phenylalanine or tryptophan, pointing to a likely read error.

The chain is assembled from TRBV25-1 and TRBJ2-5; TRBD2 fits 7 bases in the junction. The origin of this receptor is a human donor in good health, serving as a control. The sequenced sample consisted of sorted CD4+, CD8+, or CD8+CD57+ T cells (not recorded which) from PBMCs. The sequence in DNA is TGTGCCAGCAGTGAATTGGGACGGGGGGAACAAGAGACCCAGTACTCC. It specifies CASSELGRGEQETQYS.